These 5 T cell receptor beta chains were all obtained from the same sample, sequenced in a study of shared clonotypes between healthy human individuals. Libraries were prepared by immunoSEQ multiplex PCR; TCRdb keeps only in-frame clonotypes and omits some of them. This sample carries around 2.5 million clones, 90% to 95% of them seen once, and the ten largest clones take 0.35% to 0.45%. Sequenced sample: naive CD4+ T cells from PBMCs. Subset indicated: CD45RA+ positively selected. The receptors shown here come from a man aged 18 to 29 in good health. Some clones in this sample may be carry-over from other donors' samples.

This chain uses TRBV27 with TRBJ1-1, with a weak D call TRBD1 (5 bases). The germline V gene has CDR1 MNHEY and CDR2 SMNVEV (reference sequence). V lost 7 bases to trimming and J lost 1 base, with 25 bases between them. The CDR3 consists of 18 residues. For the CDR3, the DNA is TGTGCCAGCATCCCCCGGGGGGGAAAACTGACACAGAACACTGAAGCTTTCTTT. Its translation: CASIPRGGKLTQNTEAFF.

CDR3 sequence (DNA): TGTGCCAGCAGTGAAAGTCGGACTAGCGGTTTCACAGATACGCAGTATTTT. It encodes CASSESRTSGFTDTQYF. This chain joins TRBV25-1 and TRBJ2-3; 10 nucleotides line up with TRBD2. The CDR3 has 17 amino acids. V trimming: 2 bases; J trimming: 2 bases; junction bases outside the gene matches: 7. The germline gives CDR1 MGHDK, CDR2 SYGVNS.

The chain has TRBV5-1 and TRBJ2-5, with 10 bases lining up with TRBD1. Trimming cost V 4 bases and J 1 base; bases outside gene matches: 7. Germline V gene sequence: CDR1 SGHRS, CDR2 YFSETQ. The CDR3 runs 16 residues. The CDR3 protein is CASSHGTGERQETQYF. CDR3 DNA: TGCGCCAGCAGCCACGGGACAGGGGAACGCCAAGAGACCCAGTACTTC.

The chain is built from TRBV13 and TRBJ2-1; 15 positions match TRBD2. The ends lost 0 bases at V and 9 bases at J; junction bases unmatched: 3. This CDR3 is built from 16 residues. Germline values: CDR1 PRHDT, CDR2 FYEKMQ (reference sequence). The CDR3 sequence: CASSLGGLAGGGEQFF. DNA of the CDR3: TGTGCCAGCAGCTTAGGGGGACTAGCGGGAGGCGGTGAGCAGTTCTTC. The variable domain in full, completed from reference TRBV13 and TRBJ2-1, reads AAGVIQSPRHLIKEKRETATLKCYPIPRHDTVYWYQQGPGQDPQFLISFYEKMQSDKGSIPDRFSAQQFSDYHSELNMSSLELGDSALYFCASSLGGLAGGGEQFFGPGTRLTVL.

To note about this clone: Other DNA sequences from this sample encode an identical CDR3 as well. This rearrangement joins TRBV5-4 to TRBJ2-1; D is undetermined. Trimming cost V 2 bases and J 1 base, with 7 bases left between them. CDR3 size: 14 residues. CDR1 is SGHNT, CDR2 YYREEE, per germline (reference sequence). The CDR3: CASSLDSSYNEQFF. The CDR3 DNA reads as TGTGCCAGCAGCTTAGACTCATCCTACAATGAGCAGTTCTTC.